Following are 32 T cell receptor beta chains from one sample sequenced in a study of CXCR3-negative and CXCR3-positive naive CD8 T cells. UMI-labeled 5' RACE TRB cDNA libraries were prepared from the cells. From the 5' RACE reads, TCRdb lists one entry per CDR3 protein and no DNA. This repertoire comprises 80,000 to 95,000 distinct CDR3 sequences; its ten largest clones make up about 1.4%. The sample consisted of naive CXCR3- CD8+ T cells from blood. The subset: CD45RO-CCR7+CD27+CD95- naive CD8+ T cells lacking CXCR3 (TNR3-). Source of these receptors: a human donor in good health. Some clones in this sample may be carry-over from other donors' samples.

The chain recombines TRBV29-1 with TRBJ2-1; TCRdb picks TRBD1, but there is no DNA to check that call. Per germline, CDR1 SQVTM and CDR2 ANQGSEA. The CDR3 is 13 amino acids. The CDR3 loop reads CSVEVDRYNEQFF.

The chain combines TRBV27 with TRBJ2-7; absent DNA, TCRdb's TRBD1 call cannot be checked. Looked up from germline, CDR1 is MNHEY and CDR2 is SMNVEV (reference sequence). CDR3 length equals 18 residues. The CDR3 here is CASSPITAPTGYSYEQYF.

The genes are TRBV6-5 and TRBJ2-2; with no DNA, the TCRdb D assignment of TRBD2 cannot be verified. Germline lookup yields CDR1 MNHEY and CDR2 SVGAGI. This CDR3 has 18 amino acids. The CDR3: CASSYAKLAGGSTGELFF.

The gene calls are TRBV7-6 and TRBJ2-3; TCRdb calls TRBD2, which cannot be checked without DNA. Germline CDR1 is SGHVS and CDR2 is FNYEAQ. The CDR3 extends over 16 amino acids. The CDR3 spells CASRPTSGAQFAAQYF. Based on the CDR3 plus reference TRBV7-6 and TRBJ2-3, the full variable domain is GAGVSQSPRYKVTKRGQDVALRCDPISGHVSLYWYRQALGQGPEFLTYFNYEAQQDKSGLPNDRFSAERPEGSISTLTIQRTEQRDSAMYRCASRPTSGAQFAAQYFGPGTRLTVL.

This sequence joins TRBV20-1 and TRBJ2-3; TCRdb outputs TRBD1, but without DNA this stays unchecked. The CDR3 runs 13 residues. The germline V gene encodes CDR1 DFQATT and CDR2 SNEGSKA (reference sequence). The CDR3 here is CSARPGGADTQYF.

This chain connects TRBV4-3 to TRBJ1-2; the TRBD1 assignment by TCRdb is unverifiable without DNA. CDR3 length: 17 amino acids. CDR1 LGHNA and CDR2 YSLEER come from the germline V gene. The chain's CDR3 is CASSQDGSPGTSVGYTF.

The chain combines TRBV11-2 with TRBJ2-2; with no DNA, the TCRdb D assignment of TRBD1 cannot be verified. The germline gives CDR1 SGHAT, CDR2 FQNNGV. CDR3 length: 14 amino acids. The CDR3: CASSRRGNTGELFF.

The chain joins TRBV6-5 to TRBJ2-7; the TCRdb D gene call, TRBD2, has no DNA to confirm it. Germline V gene sequence: CDR1 MNHEY, CDR2 SVGAGI. The CDR3 is 17 amino acids. CDR3 residues: CASSYSGLAGGVYEQYF.

V is TRBV5-6 and J is TRBJ2-1. This CDR3 spans 12 amino acids. From germline, CDR1 is SGHDT and CDR2 YYEEEE. This chain's CDR3 is CASSFMDNEQFF.

This chain uses TRBV7-3 with TRBJ2-3; with no DNA, the TCRdb D assignment of TRBD1 cannot be verified. Germline-derived CDR1 and CDR2 are SGHTA and FQGTGA. The CDR3 covers 12 residues. CDR3 sequence reads: CASSYGADTQYF. Filled out from reference TRBV7-3 and TRBJ2-3, the complete variable domain reads GAGVSQTPSNKVTEKGKYVELRCDPISGHTALYWYRQSLGQGPEFLIYFQGTGAADDSGLPNDRFFAVRPEGSVSTLKIQRTERGDSAVYLCASSYGADTQYFGPGTRLTVL.

The chain is built from TRBV7-2 and TRBJ1-1; without DNA, the TCRdb call of TRBD1 cannot be checked. The CDR3 has 15 residues. Germline values: CDR1 SGHTA, CDR2 FQGNSA. CDR3 amino acids: CASSLVVGGGTEAFF.

This chain links TRBV12-3 or TRBV12-4 with TRBJ2-1. This CDR3 comprises 13 residues. The CDR3 loop is CASSSGSYNEQFF.

The chain employs TRBV28 and TRBJ1-1. Germline CDR1 reads MDHEN; CDR2 reads SYDVKM. The CDR3 sequence is 15 residues long. The CDR3 spells CASSSRGIVNTEAFF.

V usage is TRBV5-1 and J usage is TRBJ2-1; TCRdb's D call of TRBD2 is untestable without DNA. Germline CDR1 and CDR2: SGHRS and YFSETQ. The CDR3 length is 16 residues. The CDR3 sequence is CASSIGTSFSYNEQFF.

The V call is TRBV6-6, the J call TRBJ2-5. The length of the CDR3 is 13 residues. Germline CDR1 MNHNY, CDR2 SVGAGI (reference sequence). The CDR3 loop is CASSYFGQETQYF.

The chain links TRBV9 to TRBJ1-2; no DNA is available, so the TRBD1 call from TCRdb remains unchecked. This CDR3 spans 13 amino acids. Germline V CDR1 and CDR2: SGDLS, YYNGEE. The CDR3 reads CASSVGGLYGYTF.

The chain links TRBV28 to TRBJ2-1; TCRdb's D call, TRBD1, is unchecked because there is no DNA. CDR1 is MDHEN, CDR2 SYDVKM, per germline. This CDR3 is 16 amino acids long. This CDR3 is CAGSLRGRSSYNEQFF.

This chain joins TRBV7-9 and TRBJ2-7. Germline CDR1 is SEHNR and CDR2 is FQNEAQ (reference sequence). The CDR3 length is 11 residues. The CDR3 loop reads CASSYMGEQYF. The whole variable domain, filled in from reference TRBV7-9 and TRBJ2-7, reads DTGVSQNPRHKITKRGQNVTFRCDPISEHNRLYWYRQTLGQGPEFLTYFQNEAQLEKSRLLSDRFSAERPKGSFSTLEIQRTEQGDSAMYLCASSYMGEQYFGPGTRLTVT.

The CDR3: CASRTLVTSYNEQFF. This rearrangement joins TRBV10-2 to TRBJ2-1; the TCRdb call, TRBD2, lacks DNA for checking. Germline lookup yields CDR1 WSHSY and CDR2 SAAADI. This CDR3 has 15 residues.

CDR3 residues: CASSWGTSETTDTQYF. J is TRBJ2-3 and V is TRBV5-1; as DNA is missing, the TRBD2 call by TCRdb cannot be tested. The CDR3 extends over 16 amino acids. Germline V lookup: CDR1 SGHRS, CDR2 YFSETQ.

This chain links TRBV29-1 with TRBJ1-2; lacking DNA, the TRBD1 call made by TCRdb goes unchecked. Germline V CDR1 and CDR2: SQVTM, ANQGSEA. CDR3 size: 12 residues. The CDR3 spells CSVLDGENGYTF.

CDR3 sequence reads: CSGRTSGTYEQYF. The chain carries TRBV29-1 and TRBJ2-7; lacking DNA, the TRBD2 call made by TCRdb goes unchecked. CDR1 and CDR2 (germline): SQVTM, ANQGSEA. The CDR3 consists of 13 residues.

V and J are TRBV30 and TRBJ2-2. There are 12 residues in the CDR3. Germline loops: CDR1 GTSNPN, CDR2 SVGIG (reference sequence). This chain's CDR3 is CAWRSSTGELFF.

The chain joins TRBV6-6 to TRBJ2-1; TCRdb's D call, TRBD2, is unchecked because there is no DNA. The germline V gene encodes CDR1 MNHNY and CDR2 SVGAGI (reference sequence). CDR3 length equals 22 residues. CDR3 in amino acids: CASSPEGLIGLATTFSYNEQFF.

V and J are TRBV4-2 and TRBJ2-2; TCRdb reports TRBD1, a call that lacks DNA to check it against. This CDR3 comprises 18 residues. Per the germline V gene, CDR1 is LGHNA and CDR2 is YNFKEQ. CDR3 sequence reads: CASSQDGEWGLRTGELFF.

The chain joins TRBV5-1 to TRBJ2-7; TCRdb calls TRBD1, which cannot be checked without DNA. This CDR3 region has 14 residues. Germline V gene lookup returns CDR1 SGHRS and CDR2 YFSETQ. The CDR3 reads CASSPRQGDYEQYF. The whole variable domain, remainder taken from reference TRBV5-1 and TRBJ2-7, is KAGVTQTPRYLIKTRGQQVTLSCSPISGHRSVSWYQQTPGQGLQFLFEYFSETQRNKGNFPGRFSGRQFSNSRSEMNVSTLELGDSALYLCASSPRQGDYEQYFGPGTRLTVT.

This rearrangement joins TRBV4-3 to TRBJ1-2. The CDR3 loop spans 15 amino acids. In germline, CDR1 is LGHNA, CDR2 YSLEER. The CDR3 protein is CASSQDPRTNYGYTF.

This chain uses TRBV7-6 with TRBJ2-7; the TRBD1 assignment by TCRdb is unverifiable without DNA. From germline, CDR1 is SGHVS and CDR2 FNYEAQ. The CDR3 has 14 residues. The CDR3 is CASSLGGVAYEQYF.

The chain carries TRBV21-1 and TRBJ1-6; TCRdb's assignment of TRBD1 cannot be checked, as there is no DNA. TRBV21-1 is recorded as a pseudogene. This CDR3 spans 16 amino acids. The CDR3: CASRRTGTGSSSPLHF.

The chain uses TRBV7-2 and TRBJ2-1. Germline CDR1 reads SGHTA; CDR2 reads FQGNSA. This CDR3 spans 11 amino acids. The CDR3 reads CASSPPYEQFF.

Here the CDR3 reads CASSQRQGYYGYTF. V and J are TRBV4-1 and TRBJ1-2; TCRdb selects TRBD1, and the lack of DNA leaves this call unchecked. The CDR3 runs 14 residues. CDR1 MGHRA and CDR2 YSYEKL come from the germline V gene.

CDR3 in amino acids: CASSVTYSNQPQHF. The chain links TRBV28 to TRBJ1-5. Germline V gene data show CDR1 as MDHEN and CDR2 as SYDVKM. There are 14 residues in the CDR3.